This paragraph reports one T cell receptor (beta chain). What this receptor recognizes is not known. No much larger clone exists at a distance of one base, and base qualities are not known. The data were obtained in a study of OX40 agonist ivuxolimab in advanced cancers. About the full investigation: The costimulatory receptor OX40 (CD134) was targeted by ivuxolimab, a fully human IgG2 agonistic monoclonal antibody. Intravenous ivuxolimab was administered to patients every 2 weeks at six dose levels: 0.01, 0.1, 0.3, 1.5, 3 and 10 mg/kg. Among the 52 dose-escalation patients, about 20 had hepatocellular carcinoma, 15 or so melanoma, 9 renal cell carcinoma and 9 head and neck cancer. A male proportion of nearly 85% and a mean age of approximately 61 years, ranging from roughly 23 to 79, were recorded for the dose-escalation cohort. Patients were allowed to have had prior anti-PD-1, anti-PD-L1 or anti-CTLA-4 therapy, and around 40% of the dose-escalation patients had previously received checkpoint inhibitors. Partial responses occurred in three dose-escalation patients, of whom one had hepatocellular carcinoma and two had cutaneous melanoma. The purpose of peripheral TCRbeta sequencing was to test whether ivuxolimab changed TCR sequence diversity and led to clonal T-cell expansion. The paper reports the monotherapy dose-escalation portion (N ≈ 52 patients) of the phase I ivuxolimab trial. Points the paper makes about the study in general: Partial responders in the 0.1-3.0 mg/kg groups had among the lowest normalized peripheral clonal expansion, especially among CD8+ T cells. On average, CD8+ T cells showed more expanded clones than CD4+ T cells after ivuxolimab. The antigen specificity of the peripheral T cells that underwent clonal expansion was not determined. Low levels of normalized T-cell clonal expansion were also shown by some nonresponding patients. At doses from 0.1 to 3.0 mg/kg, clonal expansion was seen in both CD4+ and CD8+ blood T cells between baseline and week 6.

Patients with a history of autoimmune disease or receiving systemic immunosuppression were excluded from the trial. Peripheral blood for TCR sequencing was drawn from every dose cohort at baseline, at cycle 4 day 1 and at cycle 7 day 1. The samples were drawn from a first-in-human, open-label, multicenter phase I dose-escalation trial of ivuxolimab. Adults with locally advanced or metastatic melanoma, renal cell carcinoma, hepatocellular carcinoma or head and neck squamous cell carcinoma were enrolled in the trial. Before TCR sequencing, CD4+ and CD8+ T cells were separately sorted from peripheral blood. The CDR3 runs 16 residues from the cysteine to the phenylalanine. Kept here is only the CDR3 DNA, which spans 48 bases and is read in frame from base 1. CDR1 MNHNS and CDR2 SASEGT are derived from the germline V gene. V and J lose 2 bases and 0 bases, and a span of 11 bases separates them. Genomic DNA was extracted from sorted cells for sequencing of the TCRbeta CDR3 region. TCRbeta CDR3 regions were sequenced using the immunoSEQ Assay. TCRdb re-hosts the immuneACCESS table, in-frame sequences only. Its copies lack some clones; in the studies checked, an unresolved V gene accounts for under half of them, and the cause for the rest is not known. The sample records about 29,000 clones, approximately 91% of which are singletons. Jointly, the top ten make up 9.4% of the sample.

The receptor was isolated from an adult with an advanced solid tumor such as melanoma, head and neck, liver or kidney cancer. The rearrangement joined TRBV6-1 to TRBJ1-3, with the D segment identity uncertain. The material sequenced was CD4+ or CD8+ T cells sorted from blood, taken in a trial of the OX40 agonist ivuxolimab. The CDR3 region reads CASSELGRISGNTIYF. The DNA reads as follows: TGTGCCAGCAGTGAATTGGGGAGGATCTCTGGAAACACCATATATTTT.